This record covers a single T cell receptor (beta chain). Its antigen specificity is not known. Base qualities are not at hand, and no much larger clone is one base apart. This sample stems from a study of STAT3 mutations in large granular lymphocyte leukemia (dated by TCRdb to about 2019). Concerning the study at large: Canonical activating STAT3 mutations were detected in roughly half of the longitudinally sequenced T-LGLL patients. One or more immunosuppressive therapy regimens were given to more than half of T-LGLL patients, and hematologic response was seen in around two fifths of the treated patients. To reconstruct clonal hierarchy and dynamics, serial deep sequencing of TCRbeta CDR3 and STAT3 was performed in patients with T-cell large granular lymphocyte leukemia. From an initial cohort of hundreds of LGL patients, about 20 representative T-LGLL cases were chosen for longitudinal sequencing of TCRbeta and STAT3. As controls, the study also included longitudinal sequencing of a couple of patients with natural killer LGL leukemia. For each patient, sequencing was performed at an average of roughly 4 time points, with a range of 2 to 8 samplings.

The investigation overall reported the following: At least one immunodominant TCRbeta clonotype was present in every T-LGLL patient, and multiple immunodominant subclonotypes appeared in about half of the T-LGLL patients. Variable intervals between samplings and differing treatment regimens complicated linking therapy response to changes in TCR clonal burden. Because codominant clonotypes persisted in some patients, a small but highly pathogenic clone may have been missed. The burden of the dominant TCR clone was higher than the STAT3 mutant burden in several patients, which suggests that the STAT3 mutation arose secondarily inside a clone that had already expanded. Because no samples were available when a clone first appeared, clonal expansion was inferred from samplings taken at other points. TCR clonotype switching after therapy was observed in about 35% of the 18 patients, and all newly emerging clones were found to be STAT3 wild type.

TCRbeta libraries were sequenced on an Illumina MiSeq, and an average of about 41,000 productive templates per sample was obtained. Multiplex PCR amplification was used to generate TCRbeta CDR3 libraries with the immunoSEQ assay. Per the source publication's procedure: Repertoire diversity was calculated as previously defined, and values close to 0 indicated extremely monoclonal samples. TCRdb re-hosts the immuneACCESS table, in-frame sequences only. Its copies lack some clones; in the studies checked, an unresolved V gene accounts for under half of them, and the cause for the rest is not known. V, J and clone size are taken as reported in that table, and D and trimming were inferred from the DNA itself. In all, the sample holds tens of thousands of clones, and nearly 90% of those were seen once. Of the sample, 0.43% falls within the top ten clones. Its CDR3 holds 15 amino acids, cysteine through phenylalanine. Only the CDR3 region is kept as DNA, spanning 45 bases read in frame from base 1. Via the germline V gene, CDR1 is LGHNA and CDR2 YNFKEQ. V loses 1 base, J loses 1 base, and the germline ends lie 8 bases apart.

The same DNA, extracted from blood mononuclear cells, served for both the TCR sequencing and the STAT3 sequencing. Specimen: PBMCs. Here the chain combines TRBV4-2 and TRBJ1-3; the D gene remains uncertain. The sequence derives from a human donor with T large granular lymphocyte leukemia. Some clones in this sample may be carry-over from other donors' samples. The CDR3 in this case is CASSQGRGSGNTIYF. In nucleotides, the sequence is TGTGCCAGCAGCCAAGGGCGAGGGTCTGGAAACACCATATATTTT.